This note documents a single T cell receptor (beta chain) sequence. Its antigen is not known. These data originate in a study of CD8+ T cells in alopecia areata. Following RNA extraction, reverse transcription yielded cDNA that acted as the sequencing template. Some clones are missing from TCRdb's copy, which holds only in-frame ones; the method was immunoSEQ multiplex PCR. The table lists 120,000 or so clones, approximately 58% of them singletons. Germline V gives CDR1 GTSNPN, CDR2 SVGIG (reference sequence). The V and J ends lost 0 bases and 9 bases, in that order; junction bases with no gene match: 10. This CDR3 has 16 amino acids. PBMCs were stained for CD3, CD4 and CD8, and CD4+ and CD8+ T cells were sorted. Study-level findings and limits: Sequences from scalp samples also cover resident alphabeta T cells of normal skin. For lesional scalp, especially alopecia totalis/universalis, clonality was higher than in normal scalp. Mouse data revealed clearer TCR sharing than patient data did, a gap possibly tied to HLA.

The V gene is TRBV30, the J gene TRBJ1-6, with 8 bases identical to TRBD1. Input material: CD4+ T cells sorted from blood. The clonotype comes from a human donor in good health. In nucleotides, the CDR3 is TGTGCCTGGAGTGTACCCCCACCAGGGGGCGCTTCACCCCTCCACTTT. It is translated as CAWSVPPPGGASPLHF.